The text below deals with one T cell receptor beta chain. Germline CDR1 ENHRY, CDR2 SYGVKD. Trimming took 10 bases from V and 10 from J; bases not matched to a gene: 21. This CDR3 has 16 amino acids. This entry comes from a study of blood T cell repertoires in COVID-19. Sequenced by immunoSEQ multiplex PCR; TCRdb stores in-frame clones only, minus some. This table holds roughly 120,000 clones, approximately 79% found once. The V and J genes are TRBV10-3 and TRBJ1-5; TRBD1 agrees at 8 bases. Material: peripheral blood. The receptor was isolated from a man in his fifties or sixties with acute or convalescent COVID-19. The CDR3 sequence: CATEQDRQGPYRPQHF. In DNA, the CDR3 is TGTGCCACCGAACAAGACAGACAGGGGCCCTATCGCCCCCAGCATTTT.